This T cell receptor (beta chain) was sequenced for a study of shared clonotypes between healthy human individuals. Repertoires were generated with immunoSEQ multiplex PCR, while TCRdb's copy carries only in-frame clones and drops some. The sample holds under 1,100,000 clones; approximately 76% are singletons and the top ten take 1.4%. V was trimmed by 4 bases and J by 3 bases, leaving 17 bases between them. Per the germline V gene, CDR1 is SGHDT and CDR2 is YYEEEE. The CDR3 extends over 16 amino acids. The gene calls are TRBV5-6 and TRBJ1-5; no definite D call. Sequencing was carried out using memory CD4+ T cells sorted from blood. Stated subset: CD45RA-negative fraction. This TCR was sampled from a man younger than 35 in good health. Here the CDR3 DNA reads TGTGCCAGCAGCCTAATGAGTGGTGGGCTCAATCAGCCCCAGCATTTT. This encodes CASSLMSGGLNQPQHF.